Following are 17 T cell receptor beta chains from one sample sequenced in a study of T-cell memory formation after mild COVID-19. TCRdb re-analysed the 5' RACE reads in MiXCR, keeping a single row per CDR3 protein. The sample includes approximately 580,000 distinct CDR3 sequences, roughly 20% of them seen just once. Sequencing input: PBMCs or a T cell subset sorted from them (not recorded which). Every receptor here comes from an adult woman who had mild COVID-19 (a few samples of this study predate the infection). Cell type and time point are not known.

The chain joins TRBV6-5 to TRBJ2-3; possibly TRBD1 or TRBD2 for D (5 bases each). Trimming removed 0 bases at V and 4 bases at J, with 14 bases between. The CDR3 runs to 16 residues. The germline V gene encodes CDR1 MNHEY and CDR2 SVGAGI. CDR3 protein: CASSYSGGVAPDTQYF. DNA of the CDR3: TGTGCCAGCAGTTACTCTGGGGGTGTGGCCCCAGATACGCAGTATTTT.

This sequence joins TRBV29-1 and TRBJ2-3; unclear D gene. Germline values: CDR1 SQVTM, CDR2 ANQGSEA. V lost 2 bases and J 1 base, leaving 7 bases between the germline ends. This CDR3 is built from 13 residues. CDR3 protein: CSVETPRTDTQYF. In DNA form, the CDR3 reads TGCAGCGTTGAAACCCCCCGCACAGATACGCAGTATTTT.

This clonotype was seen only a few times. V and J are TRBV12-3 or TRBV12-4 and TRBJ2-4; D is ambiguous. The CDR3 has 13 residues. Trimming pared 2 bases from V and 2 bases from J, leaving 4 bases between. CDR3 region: CASSLFSKNIQYF. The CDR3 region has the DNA TGTGCCAGCAGTTTATTTTCCAAAAACATTCAGTACTTC.

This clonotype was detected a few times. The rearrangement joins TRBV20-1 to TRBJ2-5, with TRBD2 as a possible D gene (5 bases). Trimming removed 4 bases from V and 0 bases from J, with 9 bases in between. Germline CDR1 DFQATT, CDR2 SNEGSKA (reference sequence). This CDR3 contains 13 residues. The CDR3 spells CSAIPGNQETQYF. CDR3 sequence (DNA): TGCAGTGCTATTCCGGGGAACCAAGAGACCCAGTACTTC.

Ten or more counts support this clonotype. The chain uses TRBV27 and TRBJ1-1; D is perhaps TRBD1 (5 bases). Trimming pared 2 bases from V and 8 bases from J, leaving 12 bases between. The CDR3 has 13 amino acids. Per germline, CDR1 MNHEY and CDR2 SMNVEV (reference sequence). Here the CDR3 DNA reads TGTGCCAGCAGTTTAGCTTGGGGGAGAGAAGCTTTCTTT. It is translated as CASSLAWGREAFF.

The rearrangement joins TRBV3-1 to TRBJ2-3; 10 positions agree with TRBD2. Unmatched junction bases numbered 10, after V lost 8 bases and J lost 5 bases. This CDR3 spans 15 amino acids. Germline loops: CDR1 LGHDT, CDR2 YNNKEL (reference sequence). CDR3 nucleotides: TGTGCCAGCCGGGTAGCGGGAGGTAAAAAAGATACGCAGTATTTT. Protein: CASRVAGGKKDTQYF.

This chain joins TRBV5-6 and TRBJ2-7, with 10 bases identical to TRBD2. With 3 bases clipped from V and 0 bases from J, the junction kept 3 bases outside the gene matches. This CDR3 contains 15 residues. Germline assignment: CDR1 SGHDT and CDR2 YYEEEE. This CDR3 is CASSWTSGLSYEQYF. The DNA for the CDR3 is TGTGCCAGCAGCTGGACTAGCGGCCTCTCCTACGAGCAGTACTTC.

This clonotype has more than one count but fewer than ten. In DNA, the CDR3 is TGTGCCTGGAGTGGGGGACATCCGGATGAGCAGTTCTTC. Protein product: CAWSGGHPDEQFF. V usage is TRBV30 and J usage is TRBJ2-1, with TRBD1 as a possible D gene (6 bases). Germline CDR1 reads GTSNPN; CDR2 reads SVGIG (reference sequence). The CDR3 is made up of 13 amino acids. V lost 1 base, J lost 8 bases, and 12 bases lay in between.

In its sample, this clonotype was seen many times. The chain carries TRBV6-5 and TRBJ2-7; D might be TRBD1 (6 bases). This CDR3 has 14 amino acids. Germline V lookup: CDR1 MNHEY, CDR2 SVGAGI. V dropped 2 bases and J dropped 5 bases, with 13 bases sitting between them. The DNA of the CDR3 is TGTGCCAGCAGTTACGGGGGCGCTTGGAACGAGCAGTACTTC. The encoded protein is CASSYGGAWNEQYF.

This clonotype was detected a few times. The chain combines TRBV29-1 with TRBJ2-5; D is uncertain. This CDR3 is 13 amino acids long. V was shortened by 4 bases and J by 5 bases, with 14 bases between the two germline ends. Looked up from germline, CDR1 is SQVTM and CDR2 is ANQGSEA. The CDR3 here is CSVGPLREETQYF. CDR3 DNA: TGCAGCGTTGGCCCTCTCCGAGAGGAGACCCAGTACTTC.

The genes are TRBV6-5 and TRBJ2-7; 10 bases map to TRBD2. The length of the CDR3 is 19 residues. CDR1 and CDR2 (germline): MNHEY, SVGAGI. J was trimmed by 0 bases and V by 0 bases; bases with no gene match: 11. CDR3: CASSYSMASGRPSSYEQYF. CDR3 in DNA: TGTGCCAGCAGTTACTCGATGGCTAGCGGGAGACCTAGCTCCTACGAGCAGTACTTC.

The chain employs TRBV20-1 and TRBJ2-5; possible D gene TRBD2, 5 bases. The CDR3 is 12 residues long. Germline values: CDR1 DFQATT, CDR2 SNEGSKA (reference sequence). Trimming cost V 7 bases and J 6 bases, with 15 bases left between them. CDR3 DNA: TGCAGTGGCCAGACTGGACTCAAGACCCAGTACTTC. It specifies CSGQTGLKTQYF.

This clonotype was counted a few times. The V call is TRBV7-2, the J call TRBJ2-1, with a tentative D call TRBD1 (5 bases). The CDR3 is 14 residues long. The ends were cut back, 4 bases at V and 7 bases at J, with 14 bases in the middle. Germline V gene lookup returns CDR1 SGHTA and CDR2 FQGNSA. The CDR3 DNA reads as TGTGCCAGCAGCTCTCAGGGCGTGGTAAATGAGCAGTTCTTC. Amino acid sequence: CASSSQGVVNEQFF.

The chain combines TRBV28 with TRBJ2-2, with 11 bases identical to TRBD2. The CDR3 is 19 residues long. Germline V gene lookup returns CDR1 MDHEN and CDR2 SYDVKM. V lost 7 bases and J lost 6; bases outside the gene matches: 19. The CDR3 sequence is CASTNILGELAGVAGELFF. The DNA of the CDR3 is TGTGCCAGCACTAACATCCTCGGGGAACTAGCGGGAGTCGCCGGGGAGCTGTTTTTT.

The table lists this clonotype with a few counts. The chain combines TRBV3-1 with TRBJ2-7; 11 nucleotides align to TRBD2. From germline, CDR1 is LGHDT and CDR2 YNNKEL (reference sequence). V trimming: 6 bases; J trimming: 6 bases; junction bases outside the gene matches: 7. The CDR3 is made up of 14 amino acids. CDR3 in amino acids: CASSLGLAVSEQYF. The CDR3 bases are TGTGCCAGCAGTCTGGGACTAGCGGTCTCCGAGCAGTACTTC.

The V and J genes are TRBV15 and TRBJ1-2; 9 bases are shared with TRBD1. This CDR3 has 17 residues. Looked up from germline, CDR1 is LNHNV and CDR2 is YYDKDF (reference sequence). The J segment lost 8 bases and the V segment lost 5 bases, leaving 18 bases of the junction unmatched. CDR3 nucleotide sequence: TGTGCCACCAGCGGACGGATTAACAGGGGGCTAGGTGGCGGCTACACCTTC. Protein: CATSGRINRGLGGGYTF.

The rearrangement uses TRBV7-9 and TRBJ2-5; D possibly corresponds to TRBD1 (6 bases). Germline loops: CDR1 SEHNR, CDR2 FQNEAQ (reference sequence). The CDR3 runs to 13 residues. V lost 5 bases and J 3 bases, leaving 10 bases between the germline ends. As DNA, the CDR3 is TGTGCCAGCAGCACGGACAGCAAAGAGACCCAGTACTTC. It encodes CASSTDSKETQYF.